The table lists the clone carrying this T cell receptor (beta chain) with many counts. Its antigen is undetermined. At the DNA level, this CDR3 is encoded by other sequences in the same sample as well. The CDR3 is 14 residues long. V was cut by 8 bases and J by 3 bases, with 17 bases left in between. Germline V gene data show CDR1 as MDHEN and CDR2 as SYDVKM. Expressed TCRB transcripts were sequenced because the entire RNA isolate underwent reverse transcription. Sequencing used immunoSEQ multiplex PCR; TCRdb keeps in-frame clones, though not all of them. The table records under 200,000 clones, 8% to 8.5% of them present only once. The sample is drawn from a study of beta chain features in type 1 diabetes. Points from the study as a whole: An over-representation of cells with high TCR expression could result from cDNA sequencing. Type 1 diabetes patients showed a moderate but significant shortening of TCRB CDR3s in all four CD4+ subsets.

The V gene is TRBV28, the J gene TRBJ2-7, with a tentative D call TRBD2 (5 bases). This clonotype was sampled from a woman aged 18-30 years with type 1 diabetes. The sequencing sample was made of central memory CD4+ T cells from blood. CDR3 DNA sequence: TGTGCCAGCTCGCTCCCCATCCGGGGCTACGAGCAGTACTTC. Translating it yields CASSLPIRGYEQYF.